These 32 T cell receptor beta chains were all obtained from the same sample, sequenced in a study of T cells in Graves' hyperthyroidism and ophthalmopathy. The investigators amplified TCR beta CDR3 regions from RNA transcripts. The HTBI primer set served for first-round RT-PCR of the TCR CDR3. Each CDR3 protein is one row after TCRdb ran MiXCR on the multiplex PCR reads. This sample carries under 400,000 distinct CDR3 sequences, 18% of them seen once, and the ten largest clones take 15%. Sequenced material: blood. The receptors derive from a woman in her forties with Graves' ophthalmopathy.

Notes on this clonotype: One junction end disagrees with the germline gene, perhaps due to a read error. The chain couples TRBV5-1 to TRBJ1-2, with D perhaps TRBD1 (6 bases). The CDR3 consists of 14 residues. Germline assignment: CDR1 SGHRS and CDR2 YFSETQ. The CDR3 DNA follows: TGCGTCAGCAGCTCCGAAGGGGGAGTCTATGGCTACACCTTC. Translation gives CVSSSEGGVYGYTF.

As DNA, the CDR3 is TGTGCCAGCAGCAATAGGGGGCAGGGGAGTCAGCCCCAGCATTTT. As protein: CASSNRGQGSQPQHF. The chain has TRBV3-1 and TRBJ1-5, with 7 bases fitting TRBD1. J was trimmed by 6 bases and V by 5 bases; bases with no gene match: 10. The germline V gene encodes CDR1 LGHDT and CDR2 YNNKEL (reference sequence). This CDR3 is built from 15 residues.

This clonotype was picked up many times. This chain links TRBV11-1 with TRBJ2-7; 8 nucleotides match TRBD1. The CDR3 runs to 15 residues. J lost 3 bases, V lost 5 bases, and 9 bases had no gene match. Per germline, CDR1 SGHAT and CDR2 FQDESV (reference sequence). In DNA form, the CDR3 reads TGTGCCAGCAGCATCGGACAGGGAGATTACTACGAGCAGTACTTC. Protein: CASSIGQGDYYEQYF.

The V gene is TRBV6-1, the J gene TRBJ2-7; 8 bases map to TRBD2. The germline CDR1 and CDR2 sequences are MNHNS and SASEGT. This CDR3 is 13 amino acids long. V lost 8 bases and J lost 5; bases outside the gene matches: 8. Here the CDR3 DNA reads TGTGCCAGCGTCGGGGGGGGCTTCCACGAGCAGTACTTC. Encoded protein: CASVGGGFHEQYF.

The chain combines TRBV30 with TRBJ2-3; the match to TRBD2 covers 9 bases. Per germline, CDR1 GTSNPN and CDR2 SVGIG (reference sequence). This CDR3 is built from 14 residues. Trimming cost V 1 base and J 3 bases; bases outside gene matches: 2. CDR3 sequence reads: CAWSGLAGTDTQYF. In nucleotides, the CDR3 is TGTGCCTGGAGTGGGCTAGCGGGAACAGATACGCAGTATTTT.

CDR3 protein: CASSTRQNTGSGNTIYF. Written as DNA, the CDR3 is TGTGCCAGTAGTACGCGACAGAATACTGGCTCTGGAAACACCATATATTTT. The chain joins TRBV19 to TRBJ1-3; TRBD1 is a possible D gene (5 bases). V lost 4 bases and J 0 bases, leaving 16 bases between the germline ends. The CDR3 loop spans 17 amino acids. Germline lookup yields CDR1 LNHDA and CDR2 SQIVND (reference sequence).

The chain links TRBV6-2 or TRBV6-3 to TRBJ2-6, with TRBD1 matching 10 bases. With V trimmed by 3 bases and J by 1 base, 3 bases remained unmatched. Looked up from germline, CDR1 is MNHEY and CDR2 is SVGEGT. The CDR3 contains 17 residues. CDR3 in DNA: TGTGCCAGCAGTTATGGGGACAGGGGTTCTGGGGCCAACGTCCTGACTTTC. It specifies CASSYGDRGSGANVLTF.

This clonotype was observed at least ten times. The V gene is TRBV15, the J gene TRBJ2-2; perhaps TRBD2 as D (5 bases). Germline V CDR1 and CDR2: LNHNV, YYDKDF (reference sequence). The CDR3 runs 16 residues. V lost 0 bases and J lost 3, with 11 bases in between. The CDR3 nucleotides read TGTGCCACCAGCAGAGATCATAGCGCTTACACCGGGGAGCTGTTTTTT. This encodes CATSRDHSAYTGELFF.

This clonotype was seen repeatedly, ten times or more. The J gene is TRBJ1-6, the V gene TRBV5-1, with TRBD1 identical over 7 bases. V dropped 4 bases and J dropped 10; count of bases not matched to a gene: 11. Germline V CDR1 and CDR2: SGHRS, YFSETQ. This CDR3 spans 15 amino acids. CDR3 DNA sequence: TGCGCCAGCAGCCTGGTAGGACAGGAAAGGTCACCCCTCCACTTT. It yields the protein CASSLVGQERSPLHF.

This chain uses TRBV7-2 with TRBJ2-2, with D unclear. This CDR3 has 15 amino acids. The germline V gene has CDR1 SGHTA and CDR2 FQGNSA. V lost 2 bases, J lost 2 bases, and 9 bases lay in between. CDR3 DNA sequence: TGTGCCAGCAGCTTATTGTCCGAAAACACCGGGGAGCTGTTTTTT. Its translation: CASSLLSENTGELFF.

The sample holds many counts of this clonotype. The chain employs TRBV6-5 and TRBJ2-2, with D hard to call. This CDR3 has 14 amino acids. The ends were cut back, 2 bases at V and 3 bases at J, with 7 bases in the middle. CDR1 MNHEY and CDR2 SVGAGI come from the germline V gene. The CDR3 nucleotides are TGTGCCAGCAGTTACGGTACAGACACCGGGGAGCTGTTTTTT. Amino acids: CASSYGTDTGELFF.

This clonotype was detected ten times or more. This chain links TRBV6-5 with TRBJ2-7; D ambiguous. Trimming left V 2 bases short and J 3 bases short, with 11 bases between. Germline V gene sequence: CDR1 MNHEY, CDR2 SVGAGI. The CDR3 runs to 14 residues. This chain's CDR3 is CASSYGSAGYEQYF. As DNA, the CDR3 is TGTGCCAGCAGTTACGGCAGCGCCGGCTACGAGCAGTACTTC.

In DNA form, the CDR3 reads TGTGCCAGCAGCCCGTCCACGTGGGGAGGAGAGACCCAGTACTTC. Amino acids: CASSPSTWGGETQYF. This sequence joins TRBV12-3 or TRBV12-4 and TRBJ2-5; possibly TRBD2 for D (6 bases). The CDR3 runs 15 residues. V lost 6 bases to trimming and J lost 4 bases, with 18 bases between them.

This clonotype was observed at least ten times. V is TRBV27 and J is TRBJ2-7; D is ambiguous. The CDR3 consists of 13 residues. Germline-derived CDR1 and CDR2 are MNHEY and SMNVEV (reference sequence). Trimming shortened V by 6 bases and J by 3 bases, and 12 bases separated the two germline ends. This CDR3 reads CASRPDLYYEQYF. CDR3 coding DNA: TGTGCCAGCAGGCCGGATTTGTACTACGAGCAGTACTTC.

This clonotype has a count of ten or more. V and J are TRBV10-2 and TRBJ2-7, with TRBD2 matching 14 bases. The V gene's germline CDR1 is WSHSY and CDR2 SAAADI. CDR3 length equals 16 residues. V was pared by 5 bases and J by 0 bases, with 3 bases of the junction left unmatched. CDR3 nucleotides: TGCGCCAGCAGTCCGGGACTAGCGGGAGACTCCTACGAGCAGTACTTC. Its protein is CASSPGLAGDSYEQYF.

This clonotype came up a few times. The CDR3 DNA is TGTGCCAGCAATACCGGACAGGGCCTCAATCAGCCCCAGCATTTT. Its protein product is CASNTGQGLNQPQHF. V usage is TRBV6-1 and J usage is TRBJ1-5; the match to TRBD1 covers 8 bases. The CDR3 is 15 amino acids. The germline CDR1 and CDR2 sequences are MNHNS and SASEGT. Trimming removed 7 bases from V and 3 bases from J; junction bases left unmatched: 8.

This clonotype was observed at least ten times. The chain uses TRBV11-2 and TRBJ2-4, with TRBD2 as a possible D gene (6 bases). The CDR3 has 14 residues. Germline V CDR1 and CDR2: SGHAT, FQNNGV. Trimming stripped 8 bases from V and 6 bases from J, with 17 bases between. CDR3 amino acids: CASRVLASSNIQYF. The CDR3 nucleotides read TGTGCCAGCCGAGTTCTAGCGTCCTCAAACATTCAGTACTTC.

This clonotype was seen only a few times. The chain couples TRBV11-2 to TRBJ2-7; 10 bases are shared with TRBD1. The V gene's germline CDR1 is SGHAT and CDR2 FQNNGV. The CDR3 covers 13 residues. The ends lost 4 bases at V and 6 bases at J; junction bases unmatched: 3. DNA of the CDR3: TGTGCCAGCAGCTACGACAGGGGGCCCGAGCAGTACTTC. It yields the protein CASSYDRGPEQYF.

This clonotype was counted many times. This sequence joins TRBV28 and TRBJ1-3, with 9 nucleotides matching TRBD1. The germline gives CDR1 MDHEN, CDR2 SYDVKM. This CDR3 comprises 15 residues. J gave up 4 bases and V 11 bases, and 12 bases lay outside the gene matches. The CDR3 bases are TGTGCCGCCCAGTTACAGGGGGCTAGAGGAAACACCATATATTTT. It codes for CAAQLQGARGNTIYF.

With regard to this clonotype: Mismatch with germline at one junction end may stem from a read error. The chain carries TRBV27 and TRBJ2-7; no clear D gene. In germline, CDR1 is MNHEY, CDR2 SMNVEV (reference sequence). This CDR3 is built from 13 residues. CDR3 sequence (DNA): TGTGCCAGCAGTTTCTTAGGCACCTACGAGCAGTCCTTC. Protein: CASSFLGTYEQSF.

This chain links TRBV5-1 with TRBJ2-7, with 7 bases matching TRBD1. The CDR3 has 14 amino acids. In germline, CDR1 is SGHRS, CDR2 YFSETQ. The ends lost 2 bases at V and 2 bases at J; junction bases unmatched: 4. Written as DNA, the CDR3 is TGCGCCAGCAGCTTTCGAGGGGGCCCCTACGAGCAGTACTTC. It encodes CASSFRGGPYEQYF.

In its sample, this clonotype was seen many times. V gene TRBV6-5 combines with J gene TRBJ1-2; TRBD1 matches at 7 bases. The CDR3 contains 14 residues. CDR1 MNHEY and CDR2 SVGAGI come from the germline V gene. V trimming: 6 bases; J trimming: 4 bases; junction bases outside the gene matches: 8. CDR3 residues: CASSSGGLGYGYTF. CDR3 bases: TGTGCCAGCAGCTCAGGGGGGCTGGGCTATGGCTACACCTTC.

Worth noting for this clonotype: A much larger clone differs from this one at a single base, so this may be a read error. This rearrangement joins TRBV5-1 to TRBJ2-7; D not resolved. Germline V gene lookup returns CDR1 SGHRS and CDR2 YFSETQ. The CDR3 sequence is 15 residues long. In DNA form, the CDR3 reads TGCGCCAGCAGCTCCGCACGTCCGGAAACCTACGAGCAGTGCTTC. Translating it yields CASSSARPETYEQCF.

J is TRBJ1-6 and V is TRBV27; 7 bases line up with TRBD1. The CDR3 runs to 15 residues. The V segment lost 5 bases and the J segment 6 bases; nucleotides outside the gene matches: 7. The germline CDR1 and CDR2 sequences are MNHEY and SMNVEV (reference sequence). The CDR3 coding sequence is TGTGCCAGCAGTCTTGGGACAGTGATTAATTCACCCCTCCACTTT. Its translation: CASSLGTVINSPLHF.

This clonotype was recorded at least ten times. The rearrangement joins TRBV28 to TRBJ2-2, with TRBD1 matching over 10 bases. Germline V gene lookup returns CDR1 MDHEN and CDR2 SYDVKM. Trimming took 4 bases from V and 4 from J; bases not matched to a gene: 3. The CDR3 has 15 amino acids. The CDR3 reads CASSSDRGLTGELFF. DNA for the CDR3: TGTGCCAGCAGTTCCGACAGGGGGCTCACCGGGGAGCTGTTTTTT.

This clonotype appeared many times. The V gene is TRBV6-5, the J gene TRBJ1-1, with D hard to call. CDR1 MNHEY and CDR2 SVGAGI come from the germline V gene. This CDR3 comprises 15 residues. V was pared by 0 bases and J by 5 bases, with 13 bases between. The CDR3 is CASSYSYGIRTEAFF. The CDR3 DNA reads TGTGCCAGCAGTTACTCGTACGGGATTAGGACTGAAGCTTTCTTT.

This clonotype was counted only a few times. The V and J genes are TRBV4-3 and TRBJ1-1; the D gene is possibly TRBD1 (6 bases). Germline loops: CDR1 LGHNA, CDR2 YSLEER. The CDR3 contains 16 residues. With 0 bases removed from V and 2 bases from J, the gap between germline ends came to 13 bases. CDR3 sequence (DNA): TGCGCCAGCAGCCAAGAAGTTAAGGGGGGAAACACTGAAGCTTTCTTT. Encoded protein: CASSQEVKGGNTEAFF.

CDR3 nucleotides: TGTGCCAGTATGGGGGGGCAAAGGAGGGGCCTTCCAAACACCATATATTTT. The encoded protein is CASMGGQRRGLPNTIYF. This chain joins TRBV19 and TRBJ1-3, with D tentatively TRBD1 (6 bases). The V end was cut by 7 bases, the J end by 6 bases, with 25 bases between. Germline V gene sequence: CDR1 LNHDA, CDR2 SQIVND (reference sequence). The CDR3 runs to 17 residues.

This clonotype was picked up many times. The J gene is TRBJ1-2, the V gene TRBV27; D is ambiguous. V lost 3 bases and J 0 bases, leaving 8 bases between the germline ends. The CDR3 is made up of 14 amino acids. CDR1 and CDR2 from the germline V gene are MNHEY and SMNVEV (reference sequence). The CDR3 region has the DNA TGTGCCAGCAGTTTCGGACGGTCTAACTATGGCTACACCTTC. It encodes CASSFGRSNYGYTF.

In this sample, this clonotype turned up many times. CDR3 in DNA: TGTGCCAGCAGCTACCAAAAGAACACTGAAGCTTTCTTT. It translates to CASSYQKNTEAFF. This rearrangement joins TRBV12-3 or TRBV12-4 to TRBJ1-1; D call uncertain. V gave up 6 bases and J gave up 1 base, with 9 bases separating them. This CDR3 comprises 13 residues.

The chain carries TRBV7-2 and TRBJ2-7; 9 nucleotides agree with TRBD1. V gave up 5 bases and J gave up 5 bases; unmatched junction bases: 7. Per germline, CDR1 SGHTA and CDR2 FQGNSA. This CDR3 has 14 residues. As DNA, the CDR3 is TGTGCCAGCAGCAAAGGGACAGGGTCCCACGAGCAGTACTTC. Amino acids: CASSKGTGSHEQYF. The variable domain in full, completed from reference TRBV7-2 and TRBJ2-7, reads GAGVSQSPSNKVTEKGKDVELRCDPISGHTALYWYRQSLGQGLEFLIYFQGNSAPDKSGLPSDRFSAERTGGSVSTLTIQRTQQEDSAVYLCASSKGTGSHEQYFGPGTRLTVT.

On this clonotype: Germline and junction disagree at one end, which may indicate a read error. V usage is TRBV3-1 and J usage is TRBJ1-2, with D tentatively TRBD1 (6 bases). This CDR3 comprises 15 residues. Germline CDR1 and CDR2: LGHDT and YNNKEL (reference sequence). CDR3 nucleotides: TGTGCCAGCAGCCAAGATTTGGACAGATCCTATGGCCACACCTTC. Encoded protein: CASSQDLDRSYGHTF.